The 30 T cell receptor beta chains given below trace back to one sample, sequenced in a study of blood T cell repertoires in COVID-19. Profiling relied on immunoSEQ multiplex PCR, and the TCRdb table lists in-frame clones only, not all of them. The table has about 100,000 clones, 91% seen once. The sample was peripheral blood. The receptors were sampled from a man aged 50 to 59 with active COVID-19.

The J gene is TRBJ2-3, the V gene TRBV29-1; TRBD2 aligns across 7 bases. This CDR3 has 13 amino acids. Per germline, CDR1 SQVTM and CDR2 ANQGSEA. The junction had 7 bases not matched to a gene; V was cut back by 4 bases and J by 6 bases. The CDR3 sequence is CSVAGGSRDTQYF. DNA for the CDR3: TGCAGCGTTGCGGGGGGTTCGAGGGATACGCAGTATTTT.

This clone is a singleton in its sample. V usage is TRBV2 and J usage is TRBJ2-5; the match to TRBD2 covers 8 bases. Germline CDR1 and CDR2: SNHLY and FYNNEI. V lost 5 bases, J lost 2 bases, and 10 bases stayed unmatched. The CDR3 extends over 16 amino acids. CDR3 residues: CASSRGLAGRQETQYF. In nucleotides, the CDR3 is TGTGCCAGCAGTCGAGGACTAGCAGGGCGACAAGAGACCCAGTACTTC.

The gene calls are TRBV6-5 and TRBJ1-1; D might be TRBD1 (5 bases). CDR1 is MNHEY and CDR2 is SVGAGI in the germline V gene. Trimming removed 6 bases from V and 6 bases from J, with 14 bases in between. The CDR3 runs 13 residues. The CDR3 sequence: CASSITGGSEAFF. The CDR3 DNA reads as TGTGCCAGCAGCATCACTGGGGGGTCTGAAGCTTTCTTT.

The chain has TRBV5-4 and TRBJ2-5; TRBD1 agrees at 8 bases. The J segment lost 5 bases and the V segment lost 2 bases, leaving 11 bases of the junction unmatched. The CDR3 covers 16 residues. Germline V CDR1 and CDR2: SGHNT, YYREEE (reference sequence). The CDR3 protein is CASSFQGAGEGETQYF. CDR3 DNA sequence: TGTGCCAGCAGCTTCCAGGGGGCAGGTGAGGGCGAGACCCAGTACTTC. Full variable domain (remainder filled in from reference TRBV5-4 and TRBJ2-5): ETGVTQSPTHLIKTRGQQVTLRCSSQSGHNTVSWYQQALGQGPQFIFQYYREEENGRGNFPPRFSGLQFPNYSSELNVNALELDDSALYLCASSFQGAGEGETQYFGPGTRLLVL.

This chain connects TRBV5-1 to TRBJ1-6; TRBD1 matches at 10 bases. Germline loops: CDR1 SGHRS, CDR2 YFSETQ. The CDR3 spans 18 residues. The trim removed 4 bases at V and 14 bases at J, leaving 21 bases unmatched. CDR3 DNA: TGCGCCAGCAGCCAGCGATCCGGGACAGGGGCCTCCAGGGGGGCCCTCCACTTT. It codes for CASSQRSGTGASRGALHF.

This rearrangement joins TRBV9 to TRBJ2-3; 7 bases line up with TRBD2. Germline CDR1 and CDR2: SGDLS and YYNGEE. After removal of 0 bases from V and 3 bases from J, the junction contained 4 bases not matched to a gene. This CDR3 region has 15 residues. The DNA for the CDR3 is TGTGCCAGCAGCGTAGCGGGGGGAGAAACAGATACGCAGTATTTT. Translated: CASSVAGGETDTQYF.

This clone showed up just once. The V gene is TRBV19, the J gene TRBJ1-1; 8 bases are shared with TRBD1. The V and J ends lost 4 bases and 1 base, in that order; junction bases with no gene match: 8. From germline, CDR1 is LNHDA and CDR2 SQIVND (reference sequence). This CDR3 comprises 16 residues. CDR3 amino acids: CASSRSDRATNTEAFF. CDR3 in DNA: TGTGCCAGTAGTAGATCGGACAGGGCCACGAACACTGAAGCTTTCTTT.

This chain uses TRBV3-1 (or the pseudogene TRBV3-2) with TRBJ2-1, with 9 bases aligning to TRBD2. This CDR3 has 14 residues. Looked up from germline, CDR1 is LGHDT and CDR2 is YNNKEL (reference sequence). The J segment lost 9 bases and the V segment lost 2 bases, leaving 5 bases of the junction unmatched. The CDR3 region is CASSQLAGTGEQFF. DNA for the CDR3: TGTGCCAGCAGCCAACTAGCGGGAACGGGTGAGCAGTTCTTC.

The chain has TRBV18 and TRBJ2-1; D is undetermined. Per the germline V gene, CDR1 is KGHSH and CDR2 is LQKENI. This CDR3 has 12 residues. V dropped 0 bases and J dropped 7 bases, with 4 bases sitting between them. The DNA of the CDR3 is TGTGCCAGCTCACCACCGAGGAATGAGCAGTTCTTC. This encodes CASSPPRNEQFF.

This clone was seen at least ten times. The rearrangement joins TRBV6-2 or TRBV6-3 to TRBJ1-5; TRBD1 is a possible D gene (5 bases). V was trimmed by 5 bases and J by 5 bases, leaving 7 bases between them. Germline lookup yields CDR1 MNHEY and CDR2 SVGEGT. This CDR3 is 12 amino acids long. The CDR3 loop reads CASSRGYQPQHF. CDR3 in DNA: TGTGCCAGCAGTAGGGGATATCAGCCCCAGCATTTT.

This clone was detected a few times. V and J are TRBV11-2 and TRBJ2-1, with 8 bases matching TRBD2. This CDR3 is 16 amino acids long. V was clipped by 3 bases and J by 4 bases; unmatched bases: 8. CDR1 and CDR2 (germline): SGHAT, FQNNGV. The CDR3 region is CASSLAAGATYNEQFF. The CDR3 DNA sequence: TGTGCCAGCAGCTTGGCAGCGGGAGCGACTTACAATGAGCAGTTCTTC.

This chain joins TRBV6-5 and TRBJ2-5; tentatively, D is TRBD1 (6 bases). CDR1 is MNHEY and CDR2 is SVGAGI in the germline V gene. The CDR3 contains 15 residues. V was clipped by 0 bases and J by 2 bases, with 10 bases between them. The CDR3 protein is CASSYSGHRQETQYF. The CDR3 DNA reads as TGTGCCAGCAGTTACTCGGGACATCGACAAGAGACCCAGTACTTC.

The chain carries TRBV12-2 and TRBJ1-5. TRBV12-2 is a listed pseudogene. The CDR3 consists of 17 residues. The CDR3 DNA sequence: TGTGCAAGTCGCTTGTGTCAGGTCCGGGAGTACAATCAGCCCCAGCATTTT. The encoded protein is CASRLCQVREYNQPQHF.

V is TRBV12-3 or TRBV12-4 and J is TRBJ1-2, with D uncertain. V dropped 3 bases and J dropped 1 base, with 6 bases sitting between them. This CDR3 comprises 13 residues. CDR3 nucleotides: TGTGCCAGCAGTTTTACAGTTAACTATGGCTACACCTTC. Translation: CASSFTVNYGYTF.

The V call is TRBV19, the J call TRBJ2-1; 9 nucleotides agree with TRBD1. This CDR3 comprises 17 residues. Per germline, CDR1 LNHDA and CDR2 SQIVND (reference sequence). Losses at the gene ends were 1 base for V and 5 bases for J; bases not matched to a gene: 9. The CDR3 DNA sequence: TGTGCCAGTAGTATAGTAGAGGGACAGGGTTCCCACAATGAGCAGTTCTTC. As protein: CASSIVEGQGSHNEQFF. Full variable domain (outside the CDR3, taken from reference TRBV19 and TRBJ2-1): DGGITQSPKYLFRKEGQNVTLSCEQNLNHDAMYWYRQDPGQGLRLIYYSQIVNDFQKGDIAEGYSVSREKKESFPLTVTSAQKNPTAFYLCASSIVEGQGSHNEQFFGPGTRLTVL.

The rearrangement uses TRBV5-5 and TRBJ2-7; the match to TRBD2 covers 8 bases. There are 15 residues in the CDR3. J was trimmed by 5 bases and V by 3 bases; bases with no gene match: 10. Germline V gives CDR1 SGHKS, CDR2 YYEKEE (reference sequence). Written as DNA, the CDR3 is TGTGCCAGCAGCTGGGACCGGACTAGCACCCACGAGCAGTACGTC. Residues: CASSWDRTSTHEQYV.

The chain carries TRBV30 and TRBJ2-4; possible D gene TRBD2, 6 bases. Germline-derived CDR1 and CDR2 are GTSNPN and SVGIG (reference sequence). The V end lost 3 bases, the J end lost 0 bases, and 9 bases lay between the germline ends. This CDR3 has 14 amino acids. The CDR3 sequence: CAWSGTSAKNIQYF. The CDR3 DNA reads as TGTGCCTGGAGCGGGACTTCAGCCAAAAACATTCAGTACTTC.

V gene TRBV7-3 combines with J gene TRBJ2-1, with 12 bases fitting TRBD1. Trimming at V came to 5 bases and at J to 10 bases, leaving 15 bases not matched to a gene. The germline gives CDR1 SGHTA, CDR2 FQGTGA. This CDR3 has 17 residues. CDR3 nucleotide sequence: TGTGCCAGCAGCCCGGAGCGGACCGGGACAGGGGGCAGGGAGCAGTTCTTC. It specifies CASSPERTGTGGREQFF.

This chain links TRBV4-1 with TRBJ2-1, with 7 bases aligning to TRBD2. J was trimmed by 4 bases and V by 1 base; bases with no gene match: 4. Germline assignment: CDR1 MGHRA and CDR2 YSYEKL. The CDR3 spans 15 residues. CDR3 sequence (DNA): TGCGCCAGCAGCCAAGGCGGGAGCCTTTACAATGAGCAGTTCTTC. Amino acids: CASSQGGSLYNEQFF.

The rearrangement uses TRBV6-2 or TRBV6-3 and TRBJ2-7; TRBD1 is a possible D gene (5 bases). Trimming removed 5 bases at V and 1 base at J, with 15 bases between. This CDR3 is 15 amino acids long. Germline CDR1 MNHEY, CDR2 SVGEGT. In DNA, the CDR3 is TGTGCCAGCAGTCCCGCATTGGGGCTTTCCTACGAGCAGTACTTC. Encoded protein: CASSPALGLSYEQYF.

V usage is TRBV10-3 and J usage is TRBJ2-1; tentatively, D is TRBD1 (5 bases). Trimming pared 4 bases from V and 11 bases from J, leaving 9 bases between. The CDR3 has 11 residues. Germline V gives CDR1 ENHRY, CDR2 SYGVKD. The CDR3 coding sequence is TGTGCCATCAGTGTTCGACAGCAGCAGTTCTTC. Translating gives CAISVRQQQFF.

V gene TRBV25-1 combines with J gene TRBJ1-5, with 9 bases that match TRBD1. V shed 8 bases and J 3 bases; nucleotides not matched to a gene: 5. There are 14 residues in the CDR3. CDR1 and CDR2 (germline): MGHDK, SYGVNS. CDR3 protein: CASSGQGNNQPQHF. The CDR3 DNA is TGTGCCAGCTCCGGACAGGGGAACAATCAGCCCCAGCATTTT.

V gene TRBV10-3 combines with J gene TRBJ1-6; D call uncertain. V was trimmed by 5 bases and J by 8 bases, leaving 13 bases between them. The CDR3 consists of 14 residues. Germline assignment: CDR1 ENHRY and CDR2 SYGVKD. Written as DNA, the CDR3 is TGTGCCATCAGTCTTCGCTCCTCGGATTCACCCCTCCACTTT. As protein: CAISLRSSDSPLHF.

The genes are TRBV6-6 and TRBJ2-3; TRBD2 matches at 8 bases. The CDR3 sequence is 16 residues long. The V segment lost 5 bases and the J segment 3 bases; nucleotides outside the gene matches: 10. Germline CDR1 reads MNHNY; CDR2 reads SVGAGI (reference sequence). In DNA form, the CDR3 reads TGTGCCAGCAGTCCCCCTGGGGTAGCGGGGACAGATACGCAGTATTTT. As protein: CASSPPGVAGTDTQYF.

The V and J genes are TRBV7-8 and TRBJ2-3, with TRBD2 matching over 7 bases. The CDR3 extends over 16 amino acids. Unmatched junction bases numbered 8, after V lost 5 bases and J lost 0 bases. The germline gives CDR1 SGHVS, CDR2 FQNEAQ. The CDR3: CASSLRGGPSTDTQYF. CDR3 in DNA: TGTGCCAGCAGCCTCCGCGGGGGTCCTAGCACAGATACGCAGTATTTT.

V usage is TRBV10-3 and J usage is TRBJ1-2, with no clear D. Germline V gives CDR1 ENHRY, CDR2 SYGVKD. The CDR3 is 13 amino acids. The V gene lost 8 bases and the J gene lost 0 bases, with 10 bases spanning the gap. The CDR3 loop is CAIAPTANYGYTF. CDR3 nucleotides: TGTGCCATCGCCCCAACAGCTAACTATGGCTACACCTTC.

V gene TRBV5-1 combines with J gene TRBJ2-1; D is perhaps TRBD2 (5 bases). Germline V gene data show CDR1 as SGHRS and CDR2 as YFSETQ. CDR3 length: 15 amino acids. Trimming shortened V by 5 bases and J by 0 bases, and 12 bases separated the two germline ends. CDR3 loop: CASRSGGSSYNEQFF. As DNA, the CDR3 is TGCGCCAGCAGGAGTGGTGGGAGCTCCTACAATGAGCAGTTCTTC.

The J gene is TRBJ2-7, the V gene TRBV7-2; the D is unclear. CDR1 SGHTA and CDR2 FQGNSA come from the germline V gene. The CDR3 extends over 13 amino acids. V was clipped by 0 bases and J by 7 bases, with 10 bases between them. The CDR3: CASSLANWAEQYV. The CDR3 nucleotides read TGTGCCAGCAGCTTAGCGAATTGGGCGGAGCAGTACGTC.

The chain joins TRBV29-1 to TRBJ2-7, with D possibly being TRBD1 (6 bases). The CDR3 sequence is 12 residues long. CDR1 is SQVTM and CDR2 is ANQGSEA in the germline V gene. Trimming removed 3 bases from V and 4 bases from J, with 10 bases in between. The CDR3 DNA follows: TGCAGCGTTGAGAACAGGGAATACGAGCAGTACTTC. The encoded protein is CSVENREYEQYF.

This chain's CDR3 is CASSWDTARFSGNTIYF. CDR3 DNA: TGCGCCAGCAGCTGGGACACCGCTCGCTTCTCTGGAAACACCATATATTTT. V is TRBV5-1 and J is TRBJ1-3; D may be TRBD1 (6 bases). Between the trimmed V and J ends, which lost 3 bases and 0 bases, there was a span of 16 bases. The CDR3 sequence is 17 residues long. The germline V gene has CDR1 SGHRS and CDR2 YFSETQ.